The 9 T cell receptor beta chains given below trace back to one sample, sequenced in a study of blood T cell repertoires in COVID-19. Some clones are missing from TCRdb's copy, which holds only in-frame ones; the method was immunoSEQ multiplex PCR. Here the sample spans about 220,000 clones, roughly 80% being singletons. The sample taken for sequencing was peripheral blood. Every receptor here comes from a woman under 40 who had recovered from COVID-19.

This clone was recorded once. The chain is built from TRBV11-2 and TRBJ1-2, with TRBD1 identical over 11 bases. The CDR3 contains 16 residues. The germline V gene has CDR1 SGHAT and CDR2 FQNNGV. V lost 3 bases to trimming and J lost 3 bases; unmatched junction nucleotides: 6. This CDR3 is CASSLTGTGGDYGYTF. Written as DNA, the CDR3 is TGTGCCAGCAGCTTGACCGGGACAGGGGGGGACTATGGCTACACCTTC. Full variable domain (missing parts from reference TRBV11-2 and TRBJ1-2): EAGVAQSPRYKIIEKRQSVAFWCNPISGHATLYWYQQILGQGPKLLIQFQNNGVVDDSQLPKDRFSAERLKGVDSTLKIQPAKLEDSAVYLCASSLTGTGGDYGYTFGSGTRLTVV.

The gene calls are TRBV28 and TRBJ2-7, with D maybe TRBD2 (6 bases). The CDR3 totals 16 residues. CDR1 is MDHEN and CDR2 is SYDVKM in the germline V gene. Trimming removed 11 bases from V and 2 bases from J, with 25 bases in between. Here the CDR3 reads CASKRDLGGGAYEQYF. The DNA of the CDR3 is TGTGCCTCCAAGAGGGATTTGGGCGGAGGGGCCTACGAGCAGTACTTC.

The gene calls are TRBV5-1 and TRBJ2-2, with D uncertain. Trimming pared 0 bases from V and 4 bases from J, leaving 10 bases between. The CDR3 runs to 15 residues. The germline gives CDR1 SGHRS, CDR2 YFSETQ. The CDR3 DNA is TGCGCCAGCAGCTTGGGCGGATATAGCACCGGGGAGCTGTTTTTT. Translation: CASSLGGYSTGELFF.

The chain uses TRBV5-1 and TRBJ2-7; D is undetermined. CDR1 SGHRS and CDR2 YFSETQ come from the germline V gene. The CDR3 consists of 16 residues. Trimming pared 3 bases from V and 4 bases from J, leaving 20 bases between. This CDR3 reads CASSSQSAIGAYEQYF. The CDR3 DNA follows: TGCGCCAGCAGCTCCCAGAGTGCCATCGGAGCTTACGAGCAGTACTTC.

The CDR3 loop is CASSSRTGGTDTQYF. CDR3 nucleotides: TGCGCCAGCAGCTCCCGGACAGGGGGCACAGATACGCAGTATTTT. This chain connects TRBV5-1 to TRBJ2-3; 9 nucleotides agree with TRBD1. The CDR3 has 15 residues. V was pared by 3 bases and J by 1 base, with 3 bases of the junction left unmatched. The germline gives CDR1 SGHRS, CDR2 YFSETQ.

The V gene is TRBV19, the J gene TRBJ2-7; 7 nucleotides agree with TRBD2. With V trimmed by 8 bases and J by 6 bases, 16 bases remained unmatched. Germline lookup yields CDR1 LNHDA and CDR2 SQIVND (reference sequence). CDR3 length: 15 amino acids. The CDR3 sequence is CASAPGEAGRGEQYF. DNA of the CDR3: TGTGCCAGTGCCCCCGGAGAAGCGGGGAGGGGCGAGCAGTACTTC.

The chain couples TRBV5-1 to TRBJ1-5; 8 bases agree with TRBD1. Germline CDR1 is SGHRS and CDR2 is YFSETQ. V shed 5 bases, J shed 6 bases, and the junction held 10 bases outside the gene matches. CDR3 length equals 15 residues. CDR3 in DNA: TGCGCCAGCAGGCAGGGGGCGGAGGAGGCTCAGCCCCAGCATTTT. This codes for CASRQGAEEAQPQHF.

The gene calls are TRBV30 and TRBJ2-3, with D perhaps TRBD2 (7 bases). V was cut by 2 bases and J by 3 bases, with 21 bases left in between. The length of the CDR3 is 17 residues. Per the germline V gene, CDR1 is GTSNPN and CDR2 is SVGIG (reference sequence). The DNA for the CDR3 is TGTGCCTGGAGTAGCCGTGTTTGGGAGGGGGGTACAGATACGCAGTATTTT. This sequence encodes CAWSSRVWEGGTDTQYF.

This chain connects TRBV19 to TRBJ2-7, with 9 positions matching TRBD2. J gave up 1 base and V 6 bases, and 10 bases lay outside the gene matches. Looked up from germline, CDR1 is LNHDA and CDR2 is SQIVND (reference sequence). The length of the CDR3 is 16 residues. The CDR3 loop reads CASSRRVAGVSYEQYF. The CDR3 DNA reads TGTGCCAGTAGCCGGCGGGTAGCGGGAGTATCCTACGAGCAGTACTTC.